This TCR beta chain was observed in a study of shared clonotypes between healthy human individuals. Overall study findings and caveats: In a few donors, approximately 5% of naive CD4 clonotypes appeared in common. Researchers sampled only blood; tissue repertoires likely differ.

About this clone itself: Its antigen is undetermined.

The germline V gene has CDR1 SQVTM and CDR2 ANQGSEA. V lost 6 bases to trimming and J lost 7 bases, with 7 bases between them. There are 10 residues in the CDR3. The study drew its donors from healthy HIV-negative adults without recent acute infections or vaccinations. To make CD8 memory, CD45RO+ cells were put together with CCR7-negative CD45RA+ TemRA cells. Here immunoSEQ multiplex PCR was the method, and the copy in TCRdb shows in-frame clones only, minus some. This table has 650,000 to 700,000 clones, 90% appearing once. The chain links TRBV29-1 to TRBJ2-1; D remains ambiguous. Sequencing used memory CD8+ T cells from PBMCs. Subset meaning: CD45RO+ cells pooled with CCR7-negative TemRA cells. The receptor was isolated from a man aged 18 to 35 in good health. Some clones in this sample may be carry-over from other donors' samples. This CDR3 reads CSVQSNEQFF. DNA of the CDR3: TGCAGCGTCCAATCTAATGAGCAGTTCTTC.